The clone carrying this T cell receptor beta chain showed up just once. The data derive from a study of cytomegalovirus exposure and HLA in healthy donors. Vbeta (60) and Jbeta (13) primers were used in the PCR. The data were produced by immunoSEQ multiplex PCR, yet TCRdb's version contains in-frame clones alone and is incomplete. Here the sample spans roughly 150,000 clones, about 74% being singletons. CDR3 length equals 22 residues. Germline CDR1 and CDR2: SGDLS and YYNGEE. Trimming cost V 1 base and J 1 base; bases outside gene matches: 24. Specimen: PBMCs. J is TRBJ1-2 and V is TRBV9, with 8 positions matching TRBD1. The source of this sequence is a male donor in good health and CMV-seronegative. The CDR3: CASSVHTGERTGTELSNYGYTF. CDR3 nucleotide sequence: TGTGCCAGCAGCGTACACACAGGAGAAAGGACAGGGACTGAACTGAGTAACTATGGCTACACCTTC.